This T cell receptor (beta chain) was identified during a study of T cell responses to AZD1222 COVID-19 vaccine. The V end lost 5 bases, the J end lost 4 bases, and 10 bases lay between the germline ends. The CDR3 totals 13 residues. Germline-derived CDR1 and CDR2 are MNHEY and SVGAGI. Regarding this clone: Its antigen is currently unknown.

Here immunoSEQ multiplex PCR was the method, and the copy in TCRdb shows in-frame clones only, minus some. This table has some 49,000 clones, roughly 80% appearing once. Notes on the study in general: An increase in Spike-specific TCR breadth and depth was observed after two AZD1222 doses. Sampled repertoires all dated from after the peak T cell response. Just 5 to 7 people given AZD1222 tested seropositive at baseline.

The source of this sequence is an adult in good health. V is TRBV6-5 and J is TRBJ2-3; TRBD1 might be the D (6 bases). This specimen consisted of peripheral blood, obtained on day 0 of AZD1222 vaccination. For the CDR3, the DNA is TGTGCCAGCAGTAGGGGGTGGGCAGATACGCAGTATTTT. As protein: CASSRGWADTQYF.